Below, 31 T cell receptor beta chains from the same sample are listed, as sequenced in a study of T cell responses to AZD1222 COVID-19 vaccine. Produced via immunoSEQ multiplex PCR; TCRdb's table is partial and in-frame only. The sample has under 200,000 clones, about 91% seen once. Sequenced here: peripheral blood, sampled 28 days after the second AZD1222 dose. The receptors originated from an adult who received the AZD1222 COVID-19 vaccine.

This rearrangement joins TRBV28 to TRBJ1-4, with a tentative D call TRBD1 (5 bases). CDR1 and CDR2 (germline): MDHEN, SYDVKM. The CDR3 runs 15 residues. The V gene lost 4 bases and the J gene lost 4 bases, with 13 bases spanning the gap. In DNA, the CDR3 is TGTGCCAGCAGTTCCCGGGGGGGAGTTAATGAAAAACTGTTTTTT. Translation gives CASSSRGGVNEKLFF. Full variable domain (rest looked up from reference TRBV28 and TRBJ1-4): DVKVTQSSRYLVKRTGEKVFLECVQDMDHENMFWYRQDPGLGLRLIYFSYDVKMKEKGDIPEGYSVSREKKERFSLILESASTNQTSMYLCASSSRGGVNEKLFFGSGTQLSVL.

The CDR3, as DNA: TGCAGCGTCGGTTTAGCTAATAATGAAAAACTGTTTTTT. It is translated as CSVGLANNEKLFF. The gene calls are TRBV29-1 and TRBJ1-4; D not certain. The germline V gene has CDR1 SQVTM and CDR2 ANQGSEA. The length of the CDR3 is 13 residues. V was trimmed by 6 bases and J by 4 bases, leaving 12 bases between them.

This clone was seen a single time. CDR3 loop: CATSDFLTAGGRNTIYF. The CDR3 DNA follows: TGTGCCACCAGTGATTTCCTAACTGCAGGGGGAAGAAACACCATATATTTT. The chain employs TRBV24-1 and TRBJ1-3; 7 nucleotides match TRBD1. The CDR3 covers 17 residues. Germline-derived CDR1 and CDR2 are KGHDR and SFDVKD. The ends lost 1 base at V and 5 bases at J; junction bases unmatched: 10.

J is TRBJ1-1 and V is TRBV2; TRBD1 agrees at 7 bases. This CDR3 comprises 14 residues. J gave up 6 bases and V 7 bases, and 11 bases lay outside the gene matches. Germline V gives CDR1 SNHLY, CDR2 FYNNEI. CDR3 sequence: CASKGGRGTSEAFF. The CDR3 DNA reads as TGTGCCAGCAAAGGGGGCAGGGGAACATCTGAAGCTTTCTTT. The full variable domain, in which reference TRBV2 and TRBJ1-1 provide the parts outside the CDR3, is EPEVTQTPSHQVTQMGQEVILRCVPISNHLYFYWYRQILGQKVEFLVSFYNNEISEKSEIFDDQFSVERPDGSNFTLKIRSTKLEDSAMYFCASKGGRGTSEAFFGQGTRLTVV.

This chain uses TRBV7-2 with TRBJ1-2; possibly TRBD1 for D (6 bases). This CDR3 spans 15 amino acids. The germline V gene has CDR1 SGHTA and CDR2 FQGNSA. V lost 7 bases and J 8 bases, leaving 23 bases between the germline ends. CDR3 in DNA: TGTGCCAGCACGCTCCGACAGGTCAGAGCCGAGGGCTACACCTTC. Translating gives CASTLRQVRAEGYTF.

The V and J genes are TRBV18 and TRBJ2-6, with D perhaps TRBD1 or TRBD2 (5 bases each). Germline V CDR1 and CDR2: KGHSH, LQKENI. Trimming cost V 0 bases and J 0 bases, with 9 bases left between them. The CDR3 is made up of 17 amino acids. DNA of the CDR3: TGTGCCAGCTCACCACCGGGGGTCCCCTCTGGGGCCAACGTCCTGACTTTC. It codes for CASSPPGVPSGANVLTF.

The CDR3 is CASSLAARVYGYTF. The CDR3 DNA is TGTGCCAGCAGCTTAGCCGCCAGGGTCTATGGCTACACCTTC. This chain connects TRBV7-8 to TRBJ1-2, with D maybe TRBD1 (5 bases). This CDR3 comprises 14 residues. Germline V gene data show CDR1 as SGHVS and CDR2 as FQNEAQ. The V and J ends lost 0 bases and 4 bases respectively, with 9 bases between them.

The V and J genes are TRBV28 and TRBJ1-2; no clear D gene. From germline, CDR1 is MDHEN and CDR2 SYDVKM. The CDR3 has 13 residues. Trimming pared 6 bases from V and 2 bases from J, leaving 10 bases between. The CDR3 here is CASSPDTNYGYTF. DNA for the CDR3: TGTGCCAGCAGCCCCGACACGAACTATGGCTACACCTTC.

The chain has TRBV4-3 and TRBJ2-3; no definite D call. There are 11 residues in the CDR3. Between the trimmed V and J ends, which lost 4 bases and 4 bases, there was a span of 3 bases. The V gene's germline CDR1 is LGHNA and CDR2 YSLEER. CDR3 protein: CASSRADTQYF. The DNA for the CDR3 is TGCGCCAGCAGCCGAGCAGATACGCAGTATTTT.

V and J are TRBV3-1 (or the pseudogene TRBV3-2) and TRBJ1-6; D gene ambiguous. Germline V CDR1 and CDR2: LGHDT, YNNKEL (reference sequence). This CDR3 has 14 residues. V lost 6 bases and J lost 2, with 8 bases in between. CDR3 sequence reads: CASSGKTYNSPLHF. The CDR3 coding sequence is TGTGCCAGCAGTGGAAAGACCTATAATTCACCCCTCCACTTT.

The genes are TRBV5-1 and TRBJ2-2; D possibly corresponds to TRBD2 (5 bases). The CDR3 loop spans 15 amino acids. V lost 4 bases and J 1 base, leaving 11 bases between the germline ends. Germline CDR1 is SGHRS and CDR2 is YFSETQ. As DNA, the CDR3 is TGCGCCAGCAGCCCTCTAGCAGAGAACACCGGGGAGCTGTTTTTT. As protein: CASSPLAENTGELFF.

This chain uses TRBV15 with TRBJ1-6; D remains ambiguous. CDR1 LNHNV and CDR2 YYDKDF come from the germline V gene (reference sequence). The V end was cut by 0 bases, the J end by 6 bases, with 3 bases between. This CDR3 contains 13 residues. The chain's CDR3 is CATSREGNSPLHF. The CDR3 coding sequence is TGTGCCACCAGCAGAGAGGGTAATTCACCCCTCCACTTT.

The chain joins TRBV7-8 to TRBJ1-5; a possible D gene is TRBD1 (6 bases). The germline V and J ends were trimmed by 1 base and 0 bases, with 13 bases remaining between them. CDR1 is SGHVS, CDR2 FQNEAQ, per germline. This CDR3 comprises 17 residues. The CDR3 loop reads CASSLVLDRYSNQPQHF. Here the CDR3 DNA reads TGTGCCAGCAGCTTAGTTTTGGACAGATATAGCAATCAGCCCCAGCATTTT.

A single count supports this clone. The chain carries TRBV4-3 and TRBJ2-7, with TRBD1 as a possible D gene (6 bases). Germline assignment: CDR1 LGHNA and CDR2 YSLEER. This CDR3 is built from 15 residues. Trimming shortened V by 5 bases and J by 3 bases, and 17 bases separated the two germline ends. The CDR3 DNA follows: TGCGCCAGCAGCTACTCTACAGGGATCGGCTACGAGCAGTACTTC. Translating gives CASSYSTGIGYEQYF.

This sequence joins TRBV29-1 and TRBJ1-1; D perhaps matches TRBD1 (6 bases). This CDR3 is 12 amino acids long. V shed 5 bases and J shed 12 bases, with 19 bases lying between them. Germline V gene lookup returns CDR1 SQVTM and CDR2 ANQGSEA. CDR3 coding DNA: TGCAGCGTTCATCTCCAGGGAGGGGGATCTTTCTTT. Translating gives CSVHLQGGGSFF.

The chain joins TRBV7-9 to TRBJ1-1, with D unclear. CDR3 length equals 12 residues. CDR1 is SEHNR, CDR2 FQNEAQ, per germline (reference sequence). V lost 5 bases and J lost 7, with 11 bases in between. The CDR3 here is CASSLSTDEAFF. CDR3 sequence (DNA): TGTGCCAGCAGCCTTAGCACGGATGAAGCTTTCTTT.

The gene calls are TRBV6-1 and TRBJ1-5; D uncertain. Germline V lookup: CDR1 MNHNS, CDR2 SASEGT. The CDR3 has 13 amino acids. The germline V and J ends were trimmed by 2 bases and 5 bases, with 7 bases remaining between them. For the CDR3, the DNA is TGTGCCAGCAGTGAAAGGTTAGATCAGCCCCAGCATTTT. This translates into CASSERLDQPQHF.

This chain uses TRBV11-1 with TRBJ1-4; D may be TRBD1 (6 bases). V gave up 8 bases and J gave up 8 bases, with 12 bases separating them. The V gene's germline CDR1 is SGHAT and CDR2 FQDESV (reference sequence). The CDR3 is made up of 12 amino acids. CDR3 amino acids: CASRGGGEKLFF. The CDR3 region has the DNA TGTGCCAGCCGTGGCGGGGGCGAAAAACTGTTTTTT.

The chain combines TRBV29-1 with TRBJ1-1; D is ambiguous. V gave up 6 bases and J gave up 1 base, with 15 bases separating them. Looked up from germline, CDR1 is SQVTM and CDR2 is ANQGSEA. The CDR3 is 14 amino acids. The CDR3 nucleotides read TGCAGCGTCGTCGCCCTGACACAGAACACTGAAGCTTTCTTT. This gives the protein CSVVALTQNTEAFF.

V is TRBV3-1 (or the pseudogene TRBV3-2) and J is TRBJ1-6; D is unclear. V was cut by 1 base and J by 9 bases, with 13 bases left in between. The CDR3 is 15 amino acids. Germline lookup yields CDR1 LGHDT and CDR2 YNNKEL (reference sequence). The CDR3 here is CASSQVAPRGSPLHF. The CDR3 DNA follows: TGTGCCAGCAGCCAAGTGGCTCCCCGCGGTTCACCCCTCCACTTT.

V usage is TRBV9 and J usage is TRBJ1-4; D not certain. Trimming took 0 bases from V and 8 from J, leaving 14 bases between them. The germline gives CDR1 SGDLS, CDR2 YYNGEE. This CDR3 region has 15 residues. CDR3 DNA: TGTGCCAGCAGCGTAGCTGGGGTTCTCGGGGAAAAACTGTTTTTT. It is translated as CASSVAGVLGEKLFF.

The chain has TRBV4-1 and TRBJ2-1; 8 nucleotides align to TRBD2. Germline trimming cut 2 bases from V and 8 bases from J; bases unmatched to any gene: 8. The germline V gene encodes CDR1 MGHRA and CDR2 YSYEKL. This CDR3 is 15 amino acids long. The CDR3 region has the DNA TGCGCCAGCAGCCAATCCCGGGGGGGGTTGGATGAGCAGTTCTTC. Translation: CASSQSRGGLDEQFF.

This chain connects TRBV7-2 to TRBJ2-7, with TRBD1 identical over 10 bases. CDR3 length equals 13 residues. After removal of 5 bases from V and 5 bases from J, the junction contained 3 bases not matched to a gene. Germline CDR1 is SGHTA and CDR2 is FQGNSA. In DNA form, the CDR3 reads TGTGCCAGCAGCCGGGACAGGGGAGACGAGCAGTACTTC. Translation: CASSRDRGDEQYF.

The CDR3 DNA sequence: TGTGCCAGTAGTATAGGGGACTGGGGTACCAATGAGCAGTTCTTC. It yields the protein CASSIGDWGTNEQFF. The chain couples TRBV19 to TRBJ2-1; TRBD2 might be the D (6 bases). Between the trimmed V and J ends, which lost 1 base and 6 bases, there was a span of 13 bases. The length of the CDR3 is 15 residues. CDR1 LNHDA and CDR2 SQIVND come from the germline V gene (reference sequence). The variable domain in full, with the rest retrieved from reference TRBV19 and TRBJ2-1, is DGGITQSPKYLFRKEGQNVTLSCEQNLNHDAMYWYRQDPGQGLRLIYYSQIVNDFQKGDIAEGYSVSREKKESFPLTVTSAQKNPTAFYLCASSIGDWGTNEQFFGPGTRLTVL.

The chain combines TRBV10-3 with TRBJ2-2, with D possibly called TRBD1 or TRBD2 (5 bases each). Trimming took off 2 bases at V and 3 bases at J, with 7 bases between the two ends. This CDR3 is 14 amino acids long. Germline loops: CDR1 ENHRY, CDR2 SYGVKD. CDR3 loop: CAISERGDTGELFF. In DNA form, the CDR3 reads TGTGCCATCAGTGAGAGAGGGGACACCGGGGAGCTGTTTTTT.

The V and J genes are TRBV4-2 and TRBJ2-7, with D hard to call. Per the germline V gene, CDR1 is LGHNA and CDR2 is YNFKEQ. This CDR3 is built from 13 residues. V was shortened by 0 bases and J by 4 bases, with 7 bases between the two germline ends. CDR3 in DNA: TGTGCCAGCAGCCAAGAATTGGGGTACGAGCAGTACTTC. Its protein is CASSQELGYEQYF.

The V and J genes are TRBV12-5 and TRBJ1-5; 10 positions agree with TRBD1. The V gene's germline CDR1 is LGHNT and CDR2 FRNRAP. The CDR3 sequence is 17 residues long. Trimming took 1 base from V and 3 from J; bases not matched to a gene: 6. CDR3 sequence reads: CASGLARTGGLNQPQHF. CDR3 nucleotides: TGTGCTAGTGGTTTGGCCCGGACAGGGGGACTCAATCAGCCCCAGCATTTT.

This chain links TRBV5-1 with TRBJ2-1, with D unresolved. From germline, CDR1 is SGHRS and CDR2 YFSETQ. Trimming took 2 bases from V and 5 from J, leaving 8 bases between them. CDR3 size: 13 residues. CDR3 coding DNA: TGCGCCAGCAGCTTATTCTTCAACAATGAGCAGTTCTTC. Translation: CASSLFFNNEQFF.

V is TRBV13 and J is TRBJ2-5, with TRBD2 matching over 12 bases. In germline, CDR1 is PRHDT, CDR2 FYEKMQ (reference sequence). The V segment lost 5 bases and the J segment 5 bases; nucleotides outside the gene matches: 9. The CDR3 contains 16 residues. DNA for the CDR3: TGTGCCAGCAGCGCTAGACTAGCGGGGGCGGGGGAGACCCAGTACTTC. The encoded protein is CASSARLAGAGETQYF.

This sequence joins TRBV2 and TRBJ1-2; 10 nucleotides line up with TRBD1. The trim removed 6 bases at V and 13 bases at J, leaving 14 bases unmatched. This CDR3 contains 14 residues. Germline V gene data show CDR1 as SNHLY and CDR2 as FYNNEI. CDR3 nucleotides: TGTGCCAGCAGAGGACTTGGGACAGGGGTCTTCGTCACCTTC. Protein: CASRGLGTGVFVTF.

This chain links TRBV21-1 with TRBJ2-7; the table gives TRBD2 as D, unverified against the DNA. TRBV21-1 is given as a pseudogene. The CDR3 is made up of 13 amino acids. CDR3 bases: TGTGCCAGCATCAAAGGGAGGGTCTACGAGCAGTACTTC. Its protein is CASIKGRVYEQYF.